This T cell receptor beta chain comes out of a study of human T cells and chemical hapten exposure. In the case of this clonotype: Its cognate antigen is unknown.

Time point given: patch test 1, 2 weeks after DPC sensitization. Treatment defined: therapeutic diphenylcyclopropenone sensitization with weekly scalp DPC. TCRdb analysed the RACE reads with MiXCR anew, one entry per CDR3 protein. The sample contains roughly 100,000 distinct CDR3 sequences, around 10% of which appear only once. Germline V CDR1 and CDR2: KGHDR, SFDVKD. The CDR3 loop spans 16 amino acids. With 1 base clipped from V and 2 bases from J, the junction kept 4 bases outside the gene matches. Study results and caveats: Once DPC sensitization occurred, TCRs above 1 in 1000 frequency showed no change.

Sample: whole blood, taken in connection with sensitization to the hapten diphenylcyclopropenone (DPC). V usage is TRBV24-1 and J usage is TRBJ2-3, with 8 bases lining up with TRBD2. The source is a middle-aged woman with alopecia areata. Some clones in this sample may be carry-over from other donors' samples. CDR3 protein: CATSDFGREATDTQYF. DNA for the CDR3: TGTGCCACCAGTGATTTCGGGCGGGAGGCCACAGATACGCAGTATTTT.